This entry describes one T cell receptor (beta chain). Its antigen is not known. Looked up from germline, CDR1 is SGHRS and CDR2 is YFSETQ. This CDR3 is 16 amino acids long. The trim removed 0 bases at V and 6 bases at J, leaving 7 bases unmatched. The record originates from a study of post-analysis software for immune sequencing data. Unique molecular identifiers were built into the TCR beta cDNA libraries. MiXCR, applied by TCRdb to the PCR reads, yields one record per CDR3 protein. In the table there are roughly 800,000 distinct CDR3 sequences, about 43% of which are singletons. Study-wide results and limits: Patients used five TRBV segments, including TRBV5-6, TRBV5-1 and TRBV20-1, more often than controls.

The chain combines TRBV5-1 with TRBJ2-1; 9 nucleotides agree with TRBD2. Material for sequencing was blood. This TCR was sampled from a girl aged 5 to 17 with multiple sclerosis. CDR3: CASSLAGGRAFNEQFF. CDR3 in DNA: TGCGCCAGCAGCTTGGCCGGCGGGAGGGCCTTCAATGAGCAGTTCTTC.